The clone carrying this T cell receptor beta chain was seen only a few times. The antigen is not known. The data are from a study of CD8+ T cells in alopecia areata. For the study at large: Patients remained on tofacitinib for 6 to 18 months and then went 6 months without it. Broader study findings: There were also resident alphabeta T cells of normal skin sequenced in scalp samples.

The CDR3 runs to 13 residues. Trimming removed 5 bases at V and 1 base at J, with 9 bases between. Germline CDR1 reads SEHNR; CDR2 reads FQNEAQ (reference sequence). Reverse transcribed after extraction, RNA yielded cDNA as the sequencing template. Profiled with immunoSEQ multiplex PCR; TCRdb holds only in-frame clones, not every one. The sample holds some 150,000 clones, just over 65% seen once. The chain couples TRBV7-9 to TRBJ2-7, with D unclear. This specimen consisted of CD8+ T cells sorted from blood, obtained at week 0. The TCR was taken from a human donor with alopecia areata. The CDR3 here is CASSGPLSYEQYF. As DNA, the CDR3 is TGTGCCAGCAGCGGCCCCCTTTCCTACGAGCAGTACTTC. Complete variable domain (other parts from reference TRBV7-9 and TRBJ2-7): DTGVSQNPRHKITKRGQNVTFRCDPISEHNRLYWYRQTLGQGPEFLTYFQNEAQLEKSRLLSDRFSAERPKGSFSTLEIQRTEQGDSAMYLCASSGPLSYEQYFGPGTRLTVT.